The 18 T cell receptor beta chains given below trace back to one sample, sequenced in a study of immune evolution from preneoplasia to lung adenocarcinoma. Clones were sequenced by immunoSEQ multiplex PCR, and TCRdb holds only the in-frame ones, with some missing. This table holds 3,500 to 4,500 clones, over 75% found once. The sequenced sample was FFPE adjacent normal lung tissue. The receptor set was obtained from a person aged 60-80 years with lung adenocarcinoma.

This chain links TRBV27 with TRBJ1-1; D is undetermined. V was pared by 4 bases and J by 3 bases, with 18 bases between. CDR1 and CDR2 (germline): MNHEY, SMNVEV (reference sequence). CDR3 length: 16 amino acids. The DNA for the CDR3 is TGTGCCAGCAGTTCCCCCGGGAGGTCGTCGGACACTGAAGCTTTCTTT. Translation gives CASSSPGRSSDTEAFF.

V gene TRBV2 combines with J gene TRBJ1-5; D uncertain. From germline, CDR1 is SNHLY and CDR2 FYNNEI. Trimming took off 4 bases at V and 1 base at J, with 11 bases between the two ends. The length of the CDR3 is 15 residues. The CDR3 nucleotides are TGTGCCAGCAGTGGCATTTGGTCGAGCAATCAGCCCCAGCATTTT. This translates into CASSGIWSSNQPQHF.

This clone was counted once. The chain carries TRBV11-3 and TRBJ2-7; D unresolved. Trimming took off 5 bases at V and 0 bases at J, with 8 bases between the two ends. The CDR3 is 13 residues long. Germline assignment: CDR1 SGHNT and CDR2 YENEEA. CDR3 nucleotide sequence: TGTGCCAGCAGCATCAGGCACTCCTACGAGCAGTACTTC. Its translation is CASSIRHSYEQYF.

This chain joins TRBV4-1 and TRBJ2-7; 10 bases agree with TRBD1. CDR3 length equals 15 residues. V was clipped by 4 bases and J by 0 bases; unmatched bases: 3. In germline, CDR1 is MGHRA, CDR2 YSYEKL. DNA of the CDR3: TGCGCCAGCAGCCCGGGGACAGGGGTCTCCTACGAGCAGTACTTC. It codes for CASSPGTGVSYEQYF.

This clone was detected only a few times. The chain is built from TRBV29-1 and TRBJ2-5; TRBD2 aligns across 8 bases. The length of the CDR3 is 15 residues. V lost 5 bases and J lost 2; bases outside the gene matches: 10. Germline CDR1 is SQVTM and CDR2 is ANQGSEA. CDR3 in amino acids: CSVWGRSGGQETQYF. The CDR3 nucleotides are TGCAGCGTTTGGGGTAGGAGCGGGGGACAAGAGACCCAGTACTTC.

The rearrangement links TRBV6-6 to TRBJ1-1; 8 nucleotides line up with TRBD1. CDR1 MNHNY and CDR2 SVGAGI come from the germline V gene (reference sequence). CDR3 length: 14 amino acids. Trimming removed 6 bases from V and 0 bases from J; junction bases left unmatched: 3. The chain's CDR3 is CASSSGGLNTEAFF. In nucleotides, the CDR3 is TGTGCCAGCAGCTCAGGGGGCTTGAACACTGAAGCTTTCTTT.

The chain employs TRBV7-2 and TRBJ2-7; the match to TRBD1 covers 8 bases. V lost 6 bases to trimming and J lost 2 bases; unmatched junction nucleotides: 6. Germline CDR1 and CDR2: SGHTA and FQGNSA. The CDR3 extends over 14 amino acids. The CDR3 nucleotides are TGTGCCAGCAGTTACCGGGACAGGACCTACGAGCAGTACTTC. Its protein product is CASSYRDRTYEQYF.

This clone was seen just once. This rearrangement joins TRBV5-6 to TRBJ2-2, with D tentatively TRBD1 (6 bases). The V end lost 0 bases, the J end lost 6 bases, and 12 bases lay between the germline ends. The CDR3 consists of 15 residues. Germline CDR1 is SGHDT and CDR2 is YYEEEE. Here the CDR3 reads CASSLATRTAGELFF. CDR3 bases: TGTGCCAGCAGCTTGGCAACCAGGACAGCCGGGGAGCTGTTTTTT.

The CDR3 DNA sequence: TGTGCCAGTACCCCGGGACTAGCGGGCGGAGATACGCAGTATTTT. Translation: CASTPGLAGGDTQYF. The V call is TRBV19, the J call TRBJ2-3; 12 bases align to TRBD2. The V and J ends lost 7 bases and 5 bases, in that order; junction bases with no gene match: 7. CDR1 is LNHDA and CDR2 is SQIVND in the germline V gene (reference sequence). CDR3 length: 15 residues.

The gene calls are TRBV27 and TRBJ2-3, with 8 bases aligning to TRBD1. J gave up 2 bases and V 5 bases, and 6 bases lay outside the gene matches. The CDR3 sequence is 15 residues long. Germline V gene lookup returns CDR1 MNHEY and CDR2 SMNVEV (reference sequence). CDR3 sequence (DNA): TGTGCCAGCAGTGAGGCCCAGGGGGCCACAGATACGCAGTATTTT. Amino acid sequence: CASSEAQGATDTQYF.

This clone was observed once. This chain links TRBV6-1 with TRBJ2-7; the match to TRBD2 covers 14 bases. The germline CDR1 and CDR2 sequences are MNHNS and SASEGT. CDR3 size: 16 residues. Trimming cost V 2 bases and J 4 bases; bases outside gene matches: 4. The CDR3, as DNA: TGTGCCAGCAGTGAAACGGGGACTAGCGGGAGTTACGAGCAGTACTTC. It is translated as CASSETGTSGSYEQYF.

V gene TRBV30 combines with J gene TRBJ1-1; no reliable D call. Germline values: CDR1 GTSNPN, CDR2 SVGIG (reference sequence). The CDR3 runs to 14 residues. Trimming left V 4 bases short and J 5 bases short, with 17 bases between. The DNA for the CDR3 is TGTGCCTGGAAAGCTGGGAGGTCGGGAACTGAAGCTTTCTTT. Its protein is CAWKAGRSGTEAFF.

This sequence joins TRBV4-3 and TRBJ2-1; D ambiguous. The CDR3 extends over 13 amino acids. V lost 0 bases and J 7 bases, leaving 7 bases between the germline ends. The germline V gene encodes CDR1 LGHNA and CDR2 YSLEER. This CDR3 reads CASSQEGWNEQFF. The CDR3 DNA reads as TGCGCCAGCAGCCAAGAGGGATGGAATGAGCAGTTCTTC.

The genes are TRBV4-2 and TRBJ2-1; D is possibly TRBD1 (7 bases). Trimming removed 1 base at V and 4 bases at J, with 14 bases between. CDR3 length: 16 residues. Germline loops: CDR1 LGHNA, CDR2 YNFKEQ. In DNA form, the CDR3 reads TGTGCCAGCAGCCAAGTAGGAGGGGGCCCTTACAATGAGCAGTTCTTC. This codes for CASSQVGGGPYNEQFF.

J is TRBJ2-5 and V is TRBV27; TRBD2 is a possible D gene (6 bases). This CDR3 spans 12 amino acids. In germline, CDR1 is MNHEY, CDR2 SMNVEV (reference sequence). Trimming stripped 5 bases from V and 5 bases from J, with 9 bases between. CDR3 DNA: TGTGCCAGCAGTCCGGAGGGGGAGACCCAGTACTTC. It codes for CASSPEGETQYF.

CDR3 loop: CAISSDRNTEAFF. Here the CDR3 DNA reads TGTGCCATCAGTTCCGACAGGAACACTGAAGCTTTCTTT. The chain carries TRBV10-3 and TRBJ1-1, with D possibly matching TRBD1 (5 bases). Germline CDR1 and CDR2: ENHRY and SYGVKD. CDR3 length equals 13 residues. V gave up 5 bases and J gave up 1 base, with 8 bases separating them.

Details on this clone: Germline is not matched at one junction end, which may reflect a read error. The V call is TRBV5-1, the J call TRBJ2-7; 8 bases align to TRBD1. CDR1 and CDR2 (germline): SGHRS, YFSETQ. This CDR3 comprises 12 residues. DNA of the CDR3: TGCGCCAGCAGCCCGGAGACAGGGGAATGCTTCTTC. Its protein product is CASSPETGECFF.

The chain links TRBV19 to TRBJ2-1; the D call may be TRBD1 or TRBD2 (9 bases each). Germline V gene data show CDR1 as LNHDA and CDR2 as SQIVND (reference sequence). The CDR3 totals 19 residues. Trimming removed 5 bases from V and 8 bases from J, with 31 bases in between. CDR3 nucleotides: TGTGCCAGTAGTCAGGGGACAGGGTCTAGTAGCGGGAGAGTTCATGAGCAGTTCTTC. It yields the protein CASSQGTGSSSGRVHEQFF.